What follows is one T cell receptor beta chain and its context. This record belongs to a study of T-cell reconstitution after alpha-beta-depleted transplantation in children. The authors prepared the TCRbeta library with unique molecular identifiers. TCRdb re-called the PCR reads with MiXCR, one entry per CDR3 protein. The repertoire includes about 610,000 distinct CDR3 sequences, over 9.5% of them detected once, and roughly 4% sits in the top ten. This CDR3 comprises 15 residues. V gave up 1 base and J gave up 5 bases; unmatched junction bases: 2. The germline V gene encodes CDR1 SGHVS and CDR2 FNYEAQ.

V gene TRBV7-6 combines with J gene TRBJ2-3; 11 bases are a match to TRBD2. The TCR originated in a human donor who donated a stem cell graft to a child with acute myeloid leukemia. The sample here was PBMCs from the stem cell graft donor, taken from the stem cell graft. The CDR3 DNA is TGTGCCAGCAGCTTAGGACTAGCGGGATTAGATACGCAGTATTTT. This sequence encodes CASSLGLAGLDTQYF.